This paragraph covers one TCR beta chain sequence. The read finishes 3 residues shy of the CDR3 end, and the germline J gene is used to complete it. Other DNA variants within this sample encode the same CDR3. The data originate from a study of T cells in women clearing cervical HPV infection. Sequencing was performed with immunoSEQ multiplex PCR; in TCRdb, only in-frame clones are kept and a portion is missing. In total, the table holds about 30,000 clones. The CDR3 is 14 amino acids. Germline lookup yields CDR1 SEHNR and CDR2 FQNEAQ (reference sequence). The TCR sequence derives from a woman between 18 and 75 years old with a cervical HPV16 infection that either progressed to CIN3+ or cleared (not recorded which). V gene TRBV7-9 combines with J gene TRBJ1-1; the D gene is possibly TRBD1 (6 bases). The sample consisted of blood buffy coat. CDR3 DNA, as far as it was read: TGTGCCAGCAGCTTCGGACAGATCCAAGAGACA. This translates into CASSFGQIQET. The CDR3 in full is CASSFGQIQETAFF.